This is a list of T cell receptor beta chains from one sample in a study of neurological immune-mediated disorders. Each CDR3 protein is one row after TCRdb ran MiXCR on the 5' RACE reads. The table shows some 38,000 distinct CDR3 sequences, with less than 15% occurring only once. Sequenced input: PBMCs. The receptors were gathered from a woman between 45 and 65 years old with HTLV-1-associated myelopathy (HAM/TSP). Both conserved end residues are part of each CDR3. A D gene is named only where the DNA matches it firmly. Size is stated as once, few, many or a size class.

V,D,size,J,DNA,CDR3
TRBV18,.,many,TRBJ1-1,TGTGCCAGCTCATCGGGACACCAAGGGGGAAACACTGAAGCTTTCTTT,CASSSGHQGGNTEAFF
TRBV20-1,TRBD1,many,TRBJ2-1,TGCAGTGCAGACGGACAGGGGGCCCACAATGAGCAGTTCTTC,CSADGQGAHNEQFF
TRBV5-6,TRBD2,many,TRBJ2-2,TGTGCCAGCAGCTTGGGCAGCGGGGGGTTAACCGGGGAGCTGTTTTTT,CASSLGSGGLTGELFF
TRBV5-1,TRBD1,many,TRBJ2-2,TGCGCCAGCAGCCACGACAGGGGGGACGGGGAGCTGTTTTTT,CASSHDRGDGELFF
TRBV5-5,TRBD2,many,TRBJ2-1,TGTGCCAGCAGCCCGGGACTAGCTCTTACCAATGAGCAGTTCTTC,CASSPGLALTNEQFF
TRBV10-3,TRBD2,many,TRBJ2-2,TGTGCCACATTCAGGACTAGCGCGAACACCGGGGAGCTGTTTTTT,CATFRTSANTGELFF
TRBV18,.,many,TRBJ1-6,TGTGCCAGCTCACTCAGGGTTGGATCCTATAATTCACCCCTCCACTTT,CASSLRVGSYNSPLHF
TRBV12-3/TRBV12-4,TRBD1,many,TRBJ2-7,TGTGCCAGCAGTTTGACAGGGTCAGGAAACGAGCAGTACTTC,CASSLTGSGNEQYF
TRBV9,.,many,TRBJ1-6,TGTGCCAGCAGCTCAACAGTGACTAGCTCCTATAATTCACCCCTCCACTTT,CASSSTVTSSYNSPLHF
TRBV7-2,TRBD1,many,TRBJ1-6,TGTGCCAGCAGGACCACAGGGGGCGTTTCACCCCTCCACTTT,CASRTTGGVSPLHF
TRBV6-1,.,many,TRBJ1-4,TGTGCCAGCACTTCGGGGCCTACTAATGAAAAACTGTTTTTT,CASTSGPTNEKLFF
TRBV9,.,many,TRBJ1-1,TGTGCCAGCAGCTCAAACACTGAAGCTTTCTTT,CASSSNTEAFF
TRBV4-3,.,many,TRBJ2-1,TGCGCCAGCAGCCAAGATCCTCCGGACAATGAGCAGTTCTTC,CASSQDPPDNEQFF
TRBV5-1,.,many,TRBJ2-3,TGCGCCAGCAGCTTGGGGGGGCAGAGAGATACGCAGTATTTT,CASSLGGQRDTQYF